The next 30 T cell receptor beta chains were all read from a single sample in a study of CD4 T cells in relation to SARS-CoV-2 and coronaviruses. Antigen specificity for these receptors is unknown. Sequenced by immunoSEQ multiplex PCR; TCRdb stores in-frame clones only, minus some. The sample carries some 19,000 clones, over 70% recorded once. Before the COVID-19 pandemic, during about 2011-2019, CD4+ T cells were taken from unexposed donors. The cells were cultured for over eight days before CD4+ T cells were isolated. The sequencing sample was made of CD4+ T cells from PBMCs, cultured in vitro. Every receptor here comes from a human donor in good health.

This clone was counted between two and nine times. This rearrangement joins TRBV19 to TRBJ1-2; TRBD1 might be the D (6 bases). CDR1 and CDR2 (germline): LNHDA, SQIVND (reference sequence). The length of the CDR3 is 10 residues. V lost 10 bases and J 8 bases, leaving 11 bases between the germline ends. The CDR3 sequence is CATQGGGYTF. CDR3 in DNA: TGTGCCACACAGGGTGGGGGCTACACCTTC.

The rearrangement joins TRBV19 to TRBJ2-7, with 12 bases matching TRBD1. Germline lookup yields CDR1 LNHDA and CDR2 SQIVND (reference sequence). CDR3 length: 16 amino acids. The J segment lost 4 bases and the V segment lost 5 bases, leaving 9 bases of the junction unmatched. The CDR3 reads CASSSSGTGGSYEQYF. Written as DNA, the CDR3 is TGTGCCAGTAGTTCGTCCGGGACAGGGGGCTCGTACGAGCAGTACTTC.

This clone was recorded a few times. This chain uses TRBV6-2 or TRBV6-3 with TRBJ2-5; D is undetermined. The V end lost 0 bases, the J end lost 2 bases, and 4 bases lay between the germline ends. The germline gives CDR1 MNHEY, CDR2 SVGEGT. The CDR3 contains 13 residues. Written as DNA, the CDR3 is TGTGCCAGCAGTTACTCGGGGCAAGAGACCCAGTACTTC. The encoded protein is CASSYSGQETQYF.

This clone was detected only a few times. The chain joins TRBV19 to TRBJ2-7; TRBD1 aligns across 10 bases. Germline CDR1 LNHDA, CDR2 SQIVND (reference sequence). The CDR3 is 13 amino acids. Germline trimming cut 9 bases from V and 2 bases from J; bases unmatched to any gene: 4. As DNA, the CDR3 is TGTGCCAGCTCCGGGACAGGGGCCTACGAGCAGTACTTC. The encoded protein is CASSGTGAYEQYF.

This clone appeared a few times. This sequence joins TRBV6-2 or TRBV6-3 and TRBJ2-7, with TRBD2 as a possible D gene (5 bases). The V end lost 0 bases, the J end lost 6 bases, and 9 bases lay between the germline ends. Germline values: CDR1 MNHEY, CDR2 SVGEGT. CDR3 size: 13 residues. For the CDR3, the DNA is TGTGCCAGCAGTTACTCTAACGGGATCGAGCAGTACTTC. It specifies CASSYSNGIEQYF.

The chain has TRBV19 and TRBJ1-1, with D unresolved. Germline V lookup: CDR1 LNHDA, CDR2 SQIVND (reference sequence). The V end was cut by 1 base, the J end by 1 base, with 10 bases between. This CDR3 is built from 15 residues. The chain's CDR3 is CASSIALTANTEAFF. The CDR3, as DNA: TGTGCCAGTAGTATAGCCCTGACCGCGAACACTGAAGCTTTCTTT.

About this clone: Its ends do not fully match the called genes, so a read error is possible. J is TRBJ2-7 and V is TRBV6-5; TRBD1 might be the D (6 bases). CDR1 MNHEY and CDR2 SVGAGI come from the germline V gene. The CDR3 loop spans 15 amino acids. Here the CDR3 reads CASSYTDTPDRTTGF. CDR3 in DNA: TGTGCCAGCAGTTACACTGACACCCCAGACAGGACCACGGGCTTC.

This clone occurred a few times. The V and J genes are TRBV7-7 and TRBJ2-5, with D possibly being TRBD2 (6 bases). Germline CDR1 is SSHAT and CDR2 is FNYEAQ (reference sequence). This CDR3 has 15 amino acids. The V and J ends lost 5 bases and 1 base respectively, with 14 bases between them. The DNA for the CDR3 is TGTGCCAGCAGCCCACAAGGAGGGCGCCAAGAGACCCAGTACTTC. It translates to CASSPQGGRQETQYF.

The chain employs TRBV10-3 and TRBJ2-1, with 9 nucleotides matching TRBD2. The V gene's germline CDR1 is ENHRY and CDR2 SYGVKD. The CDR3 contains 14 residues. With V trimmed by 4 bases and J by 7 bases, 5 bases remained unmatched. CDR3 nucleotides: TGTGCCATCAGTGCGACTAGCGGATCAAATGAGCAGTTCTTC. Protein product: CAISATSGSNEQFF.

This clone appeared a few times. This chain joins TRBV2 and TRBJ2-2; unclear D gene. The CDR3 is 13 residues long. Germline V CDR1 and CDR2: SNHLY, FYNNEI. The V gene lost 4 bases and the J gene lost 6 bases, with 9 bases spanning the gap. The CDR3 region has the DNA TGTGCCAGCAGTGCTCGTCAATCCGGGGAGCTGTTTTTT. Its translation is CASSARQSGELFF.

V usage is TRBV4-3 and J usage is TRBJ1-3, with D unresolved. Germline lookup yields CDR1 LGHNA and CDR2 YSLEER. The V end lost 0 bases, the J end lost 0 bases, and 12 bases lay between the germline ends. The CDR3 sequence is 17 residues long. CDR3 sequence: CASSQDPPSLSGNTIYF. CDR3 in DNA: TGCGCCAGCAGCCAAGATCCACCTTCCCTCTCTGGAAACACCATATATTTT.

This clone was seen more than once but under ten times. The rearrangement joins TRBV9 to TRBJ2-7, with D uncertain. The CDR3 runs to 13 residues. Trimming removed 0 bases from V and 3 bases from J, with 7 bases in between. Germline V CDR1 and CDR2: SGDLS, YYNGEE. CDR3 in amino acids: CASSVGGRYEQYF. CDR3 bases: TGTGCCAGCAGCGTAGGTGGCCGCTACGAGCAGTACTTC.

V usage is TRBV27 and J usage is TRBJ2-3, with 9 nucleotides matching TRBD2. Germline trimming cut 6 bases from V and 7 bases from J; bases unmatched to any gene: 14. The CDR3 totals 16 residues. Germline lookup yields CDR1 MNHEY and CDR2 SMNVEV (reference sequence). CDR3 protein: CASSLRRGGQGHTQYF. In DNA form, the CDR3 reads TGTGCCAGCAGCCTAAGGCGGGGGGGGCAGGGCCATACGCAGTATTTT.

This chain links TRBV11-2 with TRBJ1-3; the D is unclear. V lost 4 bases to trimming and J lost 4 bases, with 11 bases between them. The CDR3 is 14 residues long. Germline V gives CDR1 SGHAT, CDR2 FQNNGV. CDR3 nucleotide sequence: TGTGCCAGCAGCTGGATGGGCGGGGGAAACACCATATATTTT. Protein: CASSWMGGGNTIYF.

The gene calls are TRBV4-3 and TRBJ1-6, with D hard to call. The CDR3 covers 15 residues. Looked up from germline, CDR1 is LGHNA and CDR2 is YSLEER. V lost 1 base, J lost 6 bases, and 10 bases lay in between. The CDR3 sequence: CASSQGSTANSPLHF. Written as DNA, the CDR3 is TGCGCCAGCAGCCAAGGGTCCACTGCTAATTCACCCCTCCACTTT.

This sequence joins TRBV19 and TRBJ1-6; 7 bases fit TRBD1. CDR3 size: 15 residues. With V trimmed by 7 bases and J by 9 bases, 12 bases remained unmatched. Per germline, CDR1 LNHDA and CDR2 SQIVND (reference sequence). The CDR3, as DNA: TGTGCCAGTAATACCGGGACAGACGAGGTTTCACCCCTCCACTTT. Protein: CASNTGTDEVSPLHF.

The rearrangement uses TRBV11-2 and TRBJ2-4, with TRBD1 as a possible D gene (6 bases). Germline-derived CDR1 and CDR2 are SGHAT and FQNNGV. V was trimmed by 5 bases and J by 9 bases, leaving 20 bases between them. The CDR3 extends over 15 amino acids. The CDR3 DNA is TGTGCCAGCAGCAATGACAGGCCCTCTGGGGGCATTCAGTACTTC. Protein: CASSNDRPSGGIQYF.

V and J are TRBV7-9 and TRBJ2-7; the D is unclear. The CDR3 has 10 residues. The germline V gene encodes CDR1 SEHNR and CDR2 FQNEAQ (reference sequence). V lost 10 bases to trimming and J lost 6 bases, with 10 bases between them. DNA for the CDR3: TGTGCCACCGCGCGAGGCGAGCAGTACTTC. Amino acid sequence: CATARGEQYF. Looking up the rest from reference TRBV7-9 and TRBJ2-7 gives the full variable domain: DTGVSQNPRHKITKRGQNVTFRCDPISEHNRLYWYRQTLGQGPEFLTYFQNEAQLEKSRLLSDRFSAERPKGSFSTLEIQRTEQGDSAMYLCATARGEQYFGPGTRLTVT.

The rearrangement joins TRBV18 to TRBJ2-1; D remains ambiguous. The CDR3 extends over 16 amino acids. CDR1 KGHSH and CDR2 LQKENI come from the germline V gene. V gave up 3 bases and J gave up 0 bases, with 12 bases separating them. CDR3 region: CASSPVGSSSYNEQFF. CDR3 sequence (DNA): TGTGCCAGCTCACCTGTAGGGTCTAGCTCCTACAATGAGCAGTTCTTC.

This clone was recorded once. The CDR3 region is CASSIQNSNQPQHF. In nucleotides, the CDR3 is TGTGCCAGTAGTATACAGAATAGCAATCAGCCCCAGCATTTT. The rearrangement links TRBV19 to TRBJ1-5; D call uncertain. This CDR3 region has 14 residues. Looked up from germline, CDR1 is LNHDA and CDR2 is SQIVND (reference sequence). The V gene lost 2 bases and the J gene lost 0 bases, with 5 bases spanning the gap.

This chain uses TRBV29-1 with TRBJ1-2, with 8 positions matching TRBD1. After removal of 2 bases from V and 5 bases from J, the junction contained 4 bases not matched to a gene. This CDR3 region has 13 residues. In germline, CDR1 is SQVTM, CDR2 ANQGSEA. The CDR3 protein is CSVEYRTGYGYTF. For the CDR3, the DNA is TGCAGCGTTGAATACCGGACAGGGTATGGCTACACCTTC.

This clone has a handful of counts. The CDR3 loop is CASSTQTNYGYTF. DNA for the CDR3: TGTGCCAGCAGCACCCAGACTAACTATGGCTACACCTTC. The genes are TRBV12-3 or TRBV12-4 and TRBJ1-2; the D is unclear. The CDR3 covers 13 residues. V was cut by 6 bases and J by 0 bases, with 8 bases left in between.

The CDR3 nucleotides read TGCAGCGTTTCCGGGACAATTACAGATACGCAGTATTTT. Its translation is CSVSGTITDTQYF. The rearrangement links TRBV29-1 to TRBJ2-3, with a possible D match to TRBD1 (6 bases). Germline V lookup: CDR1 SQVTM, CDR2 ANQGSEA. The CDR3 extends over 13 amino acids. V was trimmed by 5 bases and J by 3 bases, leaving 12 bases between them.

V and J are TRBV6-5 and TRBJ2-1, with unresolved D. Germline V gene lookup returns CDR1 MNHEY and CDR2 SVGAGI. CDR3 size: 12 residues. Trimming stripped 11 bases from V and 4 bases from J, with 12 bases between. The CDR3, as DNA: TGTGCCGCTTCGAAAGGGTACAATGAGCAGTTCTTC. Translated, it gives CAASKGYNEQFF.

J is TRBJ2-7 and V is TRBV9; tentative D call: TRBD1 (5 bases). The CDR3 sequence is 16 residues long. The V and J ends lost 4 bases and 0 bases respectively, with 17 bases between them. Germline assignment: CDR1 SGDLS and CDR2 YYNGEE. This chain's CDR3 is CASSPKGPKSSYEQYF. Written as DNA, the CDR3 is TGTGCCAGCAGCCCAAAGGGGCCGAAAAGCTCCTACGAGCAGTACTTC.

The rearrangement links TRBV3-1 (or the pseudogene TRBV3-2) to TRBJ2-3, with D unclear. CDR3 length equals 12 residues. CDR1 and CDR2 from the germline V gene are LGHDT and YNNKEL (reference sequence). V lost 1 base and J 6 bases, leaving 5 bases between the germline ends. The CDR3, as DNA: TGTGCCAGCAGCCAAGTGGGGGATACGCAGTATTTT. This sequence encodes CASSQVGDTQYF.

The gene calls are TRBV3-1 (or the pseudogene TRBV3-2) and TRBJ1-5; no clear D. The CDR3 spans 14 residues. Germline V gene data show CDR1 as LGHDT and CDR2 as YNNKEL (reference sequence). V lost 4 bases and J lost 7, with 14 bases in between. Here the CDR3 DNA reads TGTGCCAGCAGCCCCGGGTCACTGGGGCAGCCCCAGCATTTT. This sequence encodes CASSPGSLGQPQHF.

The V call is TRBV18, the J call TRBJ2-7, with 8 bases matching TRBD2. This CDR3 spans 16 amino acids. The V and J ends lost 0 bases and 5 bases, in that order; junction bases with no gene match: 9. Per germline, CDR1 KGHSH and CDR2 LQKENI. CDR3 sequence (DNA): TGTGCCAGCTCACCACCGAGCCTAGCGGGTCGCCACGAGCAGTACTTC. Protein sequence: CASSPPSLAGRHEQYF.

The V call is TRBV25-1, the J call TRBJ2-5; no reliable D call. The CDR3 is 14 residues long. Trimming removed 3 bases from V and 4 bases from J, with 12 bases in between. Germline V CDR1 and CDR2: MGHDK, SYGVNS. CDR3 in DNA: TGTGCCAGCAGTGAGTTGACGGTCCGAGAGACCCAGTACTTC. This codes for CASSELTVRETQYF.

The V gene is TRBV9, the J gene TRBJ2-2; 7 bases are shared with TRBD2. Per the germline V gene, CDR1 is SGDLS and CDR2 is YYNGEE. J gave up 6 bases and V 0 bases, and 8 bases lay outside the gene matches. CDR3 length: 16 residues. In DNA form, the CDR3 reads TGTGCCAGCAGCGTAGGCCTAGCGGCGCCAGCCGGGGAGCTGTTTTTT. This sequence encodes CASSVGLAAPAGELFF.